Described below is a single T cell receptor (beta chain) sequence and its context. Its antigen is not known. This sample stems from a study of T cell responses to AZD1222 COVID-19 vaccine. Turning to the study itself: Analyses pooled second doses at about 4 or about 12 weeks. Study-level points and caveats: Vaccine-associated CD4 TCRs spanned spike, dominant at 160-218 and 743-854. Nearly half of spike-specific TCRs reportedly target unmutated variant regions.

Profiled with immunoSEQ multiplex PCR; TCRdb holds only in-frame clones, not every one. Of roughly 120,000 clones listed, around 90% are singletons. This TCR was sampled from an adult in good health. Source: peripheral blood, taken on day 0 of AZD1222 vaccination.

CDR3 bases: TGTGCCAGCTCACCCCAATGGGGCTACACCTTC. Amino acids: CASSPQWGYTF. V is TRBV18 and J is TRBJ1-2; D gene ambiguous. Germline V CDR1 and CDR2: KGHSH, LQKENI. Trimming removed 3 bases at V and 8 bases at J, with 7 bases between. The CDR3 is 11 residues long.